This TCR beta chain comes out of a study of neurological immune-mediated disorders. Findings and caveats of the study: The absence of any CDR3 amino acid sequence shared by expanded clones across subjects suggests that repertoires were private in all groups.

Germline V gene data show CDR1 as SQVTM and CDR2 as ANQGSEA. This CDR3 contains 15 residues. Trimming took off 4 bases at V and 0 bases at J, with 13 bases between the two ends. Time point denoted: longitudinal time-point 3. Comments on this clonotype: Its matching antigen is unknown.

The making of cDNA relied on 5'RACE with 10-nucleotide random UMIs. TCRdb reprocessed the 5' RACE reads with MiXCR, giving one entry per CDR3 protein. The sample has about 45,000 distinct CDR3 sequences; about 14% are singletons. Sequencing was performed on PBMCs. The rearrangement uses TRBV29-1 and TRBJ2-1; a possible D gene is TRBD2 (5 bases). This sequence was found in a man younger than 45 in good health. CDR3 bases: TGCAGCGTTGGGCGGGCCTCGAGCTCCTACAATGAGCAGTTCTTC. Translated: CSVGRASSSYNEQFF.